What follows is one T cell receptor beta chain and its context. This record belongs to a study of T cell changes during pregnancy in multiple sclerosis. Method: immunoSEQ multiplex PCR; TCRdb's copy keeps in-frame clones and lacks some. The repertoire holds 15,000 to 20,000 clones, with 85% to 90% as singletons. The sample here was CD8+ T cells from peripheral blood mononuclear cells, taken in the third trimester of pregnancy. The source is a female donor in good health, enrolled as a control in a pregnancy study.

This CDR3 is CASSAGQYYEQYF. The CDR3 DNA reads as TGTGCCAGCAGCGCGGGACAGTACTACGAGCAGTACTTC. V usage is TRBV9 and J usage is TRBJ2-7, with 7 bases lining up with TRBD1. Germline CDR1 reads SGDLS; CDR2 reads YYNGEE. The CDR3 contains 13 residues. V was clipped by 3 bases and J by 3 bases; unmatched bases: 3.